Listed below are T cell receptor beta chains from one sample, sequenced in a study of cytomegalovirus exposure and HLA in healthy donors. Measured with immunoSEQ multiplex PCR; TCRdb has only the in-frame clones, and not every one. The data hold about 130,000 clones, with around 80% observed a single time. Sequenced material: PBMCs. All receptors come from a man in his forties or fifties in good health and CMV-seronegative. Both conserved end residues are part of each CDR3. D genes are given only for firm matches. Expanded clones are given a class, and other clones once, few, many or no size at all.

J gene,clone size,D gene,V gene,CDR3 protein,CDR3 DNA
TRBJ2-7,.,.,TRBV2,CASAGTYEQYF,TGTGCCAGCGCGGGGACCTACGAGCAGTACTTC
TRBJ2-2,.,.,TRBV7-3,CASSLRGQGGNTGELFF,TGTGCCAGCAGCTTAAGGGGGCAGGGCGGAAACACCGGGGAGCTGTTTTTT
TRBJ1-5,.,.,TRBV4-1,CASSQDAFRGNQPQHF,TGCGCCAGCAGCCAAGATGCGTTTCGGGGGAATCAGCCCCAGCATTTT
TRBJ2-1,.,.,TRBV6-6,CASSYPLEDEQFF,TGTGCCAGCAGTTATCCACTTGAAGATGAGCAGTTCTTC
TRBJ2-2,.,.,TRBV5-1,CASSSRGGGTVANTGELFF,TGCGCCAGCAGCTCCCGAGGGGGGGGGACCGTCGCGAACACCGGGGAGCTGTTTTTT
TRBJ1-1,.,.,TRBV7-9,CSSSSSSQGGTEAFF,TGTTCCAGCAGCTCATCTTCCCAGGGTGGGACTGAAGCTTTCTTT
TRBJ2-7,.,TRBD1,TRBV18,CASSPGQGMDEQYF,TGTGCCAGCTCACCAGGACAGGGGATGGACGAGCAGTACTTC
TRBJ1-1,.,TRBD1,TRBV5-4,CASSTRQGGTEAFF,TGTGCCAGCAGCACCCGACAGGGGGGCACTGAAGCTTTCTTT
TRBJ1-1,.,.,TRBV6-5,CASSYSAGGGTEAFF,TGTGCCAGCAGTTACTCAGCGGGCGGCGGCACTGAAGCTTTCTTT
TRBJ1-2,.,TRBD1,TRBV4-2,CASSQTDRGGGYTF,TGTGCCAGCAGCCAAACGGACAGGGGAGGTGGCTACACCTTC
TRBJ2-3,.,.,TRBV5-6,CASSIRRASLTDTQYF,TGTGCCAGCAGCATTAGGAGGGCGAGTTTGACAGATACGCAGTATTTT
TRBJ1-1,.,.,TRBV6-5,CASSYGGGMNTEAFF,TGTGCCAGCAGTTACGGGGGGGGGATGAACACTGAAGCTTTCTTT
TRBJ2-7,.,TRBD1,TRBV27,CASSSDYRGLRGEQYF,TGTGCCAGCAGTTCAGATTACAGGGGGCTGCGAGGCGAGCAGTACTTC
TRBJ1-4,.,TRBD1,TRBV30,CALKGTGREKLFF,TGTGCCTTAAAAGGGACAGGGAGAGAAAAACTGTTTTTT
TRBJ1-1,few,TRBD1,TRBV5-4,CASSPWTGSEAFF,TGTGCCAGCAGCCCATGGACAGGGTCTGAAGCTTTCTTT
TRBJ2-1,few,.,TRBV7-9,CASSLVIQGPDEQFF,TGTGCCAGCAGCTTAGTCATCCAGGGGCCCGATGAGCAGTTCTTC
TRBJ2-1,few,TRBD2,TRBV7-9,CASSLYSGGASDEQFF,TGTGCCAGCAGCTTATATAGCGGGGGGGCCAGCGATGAGCAGTTCTTC
TRBJ2-7,.,.,TRBV2,CASSRSGKADYEQYF,TGTGCCAGCAGTCGCAGCGGAAAGGCCGACTACGAGCAGTACTTC
TRBJ1-3,.,.,TRBV6-5,CASSRGGGNTIYF,TGTGCCAGCAGTCGCGGGGGGGGAAACACCATATATTTT
TRBJ2-5,.,TRBD1,TRBV5-6,CASSLVRTGGKTQYF,TGTGCCAGCAGCTTGGTTCGGACAGGGGGCAAGACCCAGTACTTC
TRBJ1-4,.,.,TRBV30,CAWSVSRRFISTNEKLFF,TGTGCCTGGAGTGTATCTAGGAGGTTCATATCAACTAATGAAAAACTGTTTTTT
TRBJ2-3,.,TRBD1,TRBV29-1,CSVGSTSVGTGSTDTQYF,TGCAGCGTTGGGTCCACTTCGGTGGGGACAGGGAGCACAGATACGCAGTATTTT
TRBJ1-2,.,.,TRBV30,CAWTPAPGGYTF,TGTGCCTGGACCCCGGCCCCGGGAGGCTACACCTTC
TRBJ2-5,.,.,TRBV30,CAWSVRLSARSKETQYF,TGTGCCTGGAGTGTACGTCTAAGTGCTAGATCTAAAGAGACCCAGTACTTC
TRBJ2-5,.,TRBD2,TRBV6-1,CASSLSGGAETQYF,TGTGCCAGCAGTTTGAGCGGGGGGGCGGAGACCCAGTACTTC
TRBJ2-2,once,.,TRBV5-4,CASSPSSNTGELFF,TGTGCCAGCAGTCCTAGCTCGAACACCGGGGAGCTGTTTTTT